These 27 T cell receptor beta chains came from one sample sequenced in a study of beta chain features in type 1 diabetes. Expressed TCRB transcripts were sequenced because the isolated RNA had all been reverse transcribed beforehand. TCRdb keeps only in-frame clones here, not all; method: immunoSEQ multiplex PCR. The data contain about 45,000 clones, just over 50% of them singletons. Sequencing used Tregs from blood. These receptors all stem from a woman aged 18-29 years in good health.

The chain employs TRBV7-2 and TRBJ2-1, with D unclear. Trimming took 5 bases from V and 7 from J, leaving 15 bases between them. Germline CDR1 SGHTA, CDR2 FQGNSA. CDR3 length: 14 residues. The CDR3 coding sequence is TGTGCCAGCAGCCCTCCGGGTCTTGGGAATGAGCAGTTCTTC. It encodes CASSPPGLGNEQFF.

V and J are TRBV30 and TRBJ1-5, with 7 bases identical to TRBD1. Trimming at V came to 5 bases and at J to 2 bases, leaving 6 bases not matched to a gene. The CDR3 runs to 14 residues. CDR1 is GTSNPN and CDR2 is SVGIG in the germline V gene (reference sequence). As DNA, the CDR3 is TGTGCCTGGGGGGGACAGATGGGCAATCAGCCCCAGCATTTT. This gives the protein CAWGGQMGNQPQHF. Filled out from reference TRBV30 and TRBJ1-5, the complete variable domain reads SQTIHQWPATLVQPVGSPLSLECTVEGTSNPNLYWYRQAAGRGLQLLFYSVGIGQISSEVPQNLSASRPQDRQFILSSKKLLLSDSGFYLCAWGGQMGNQPQHFGDGTRLSIL.

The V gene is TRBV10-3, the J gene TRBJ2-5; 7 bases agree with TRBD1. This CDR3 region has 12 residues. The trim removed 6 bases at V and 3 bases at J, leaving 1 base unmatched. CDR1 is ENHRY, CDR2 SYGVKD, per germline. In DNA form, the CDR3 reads TGTGCCATCAGGGGGACAGAAGAGACCCAGTACTTC. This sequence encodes CAIRGTEETQYF.

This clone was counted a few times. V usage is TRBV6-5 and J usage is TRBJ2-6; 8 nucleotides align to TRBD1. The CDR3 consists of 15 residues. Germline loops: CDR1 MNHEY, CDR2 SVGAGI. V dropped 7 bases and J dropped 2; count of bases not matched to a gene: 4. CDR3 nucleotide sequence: TGTGCCAGCACCTGGACAGGGCCTGGGGCCAACGTCCTGACTTTC. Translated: CASTWTGPGANVLTF.

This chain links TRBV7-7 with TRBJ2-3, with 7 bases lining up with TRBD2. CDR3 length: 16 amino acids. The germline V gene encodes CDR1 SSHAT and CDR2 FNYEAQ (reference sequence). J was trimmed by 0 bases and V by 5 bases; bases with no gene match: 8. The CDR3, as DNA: TGTGCCAGCAGCCCCGGGAGGAGCAGTAGCACAGATACGCAGTATTTT. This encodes CASSPGRSSSTDTQYF.

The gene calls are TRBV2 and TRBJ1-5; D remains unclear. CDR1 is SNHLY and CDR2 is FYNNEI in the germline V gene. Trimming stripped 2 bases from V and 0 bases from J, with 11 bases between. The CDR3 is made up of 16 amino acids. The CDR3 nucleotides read TGTGCCAGCAGTGAAAAGGGAGGGAATAGCAATCAGCCCCAGCATTTT. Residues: CASSEKGGNSNQPQHF.

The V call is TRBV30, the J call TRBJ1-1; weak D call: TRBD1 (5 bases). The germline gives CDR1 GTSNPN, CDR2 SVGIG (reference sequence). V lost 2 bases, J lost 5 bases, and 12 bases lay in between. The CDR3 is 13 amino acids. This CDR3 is CAWSLQGGTEAFF. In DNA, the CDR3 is TGTGCCTGGAGTCTGCAGGGTGGAACTGAAGCTTTCTTT.

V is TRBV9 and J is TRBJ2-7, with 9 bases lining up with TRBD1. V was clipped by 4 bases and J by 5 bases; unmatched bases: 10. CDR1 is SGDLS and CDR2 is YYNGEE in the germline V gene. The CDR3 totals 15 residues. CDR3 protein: CASSPHLGQGHEQYF. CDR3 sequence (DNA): TGTGCCAGCAGCCCCCACTTGGGACAGGGCCACGAGCAGTACTTC. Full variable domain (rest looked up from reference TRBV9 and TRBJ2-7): DSGVTQTPKHLITATGQRVTLRCSPRSGDLSVYWYQQSLDQGLQFLIQYYNGEERAKGNILERFSAQQFPDLHSELNLSSLELGDSALYFCASSPHLGQGHEQYFGPGTRLTVT.

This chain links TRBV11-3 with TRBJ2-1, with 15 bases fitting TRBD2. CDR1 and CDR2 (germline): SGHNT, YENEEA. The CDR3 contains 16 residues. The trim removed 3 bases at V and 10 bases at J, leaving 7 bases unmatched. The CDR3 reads CASSLGGTSGRREQFF. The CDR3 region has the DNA TGTGCCAGCAGCTTGGGGGGGACTAGCGGGAGGAGGGAGCAGTTCTTC.

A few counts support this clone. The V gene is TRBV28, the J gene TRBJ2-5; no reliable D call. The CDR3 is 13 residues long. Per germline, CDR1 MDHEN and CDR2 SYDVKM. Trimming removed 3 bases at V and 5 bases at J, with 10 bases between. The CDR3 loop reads CASSLRPMETQYF. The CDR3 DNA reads TGTGCCAGCAGTTTGAGGCCGATGGAGACCCAGTACTTC.

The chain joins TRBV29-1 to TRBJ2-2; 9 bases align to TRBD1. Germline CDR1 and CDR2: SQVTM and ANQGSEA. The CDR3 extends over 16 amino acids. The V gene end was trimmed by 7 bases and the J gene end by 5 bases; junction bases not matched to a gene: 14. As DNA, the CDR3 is TGCAGCGCGAGCGCCCCGGACAGGGGTTATACCGGGGAGCTGTTTTTT. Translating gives CSASAPDRGYTGELFF.

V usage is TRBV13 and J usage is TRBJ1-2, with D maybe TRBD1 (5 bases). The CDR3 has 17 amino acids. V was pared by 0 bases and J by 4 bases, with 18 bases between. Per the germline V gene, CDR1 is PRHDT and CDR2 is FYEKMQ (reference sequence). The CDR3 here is CASSLGGALHDLYGYTF. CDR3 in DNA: TGTGCCAGCAGCTTAGGAGGGGCCCTACATGACCTCTATGGCTACACCTTC.

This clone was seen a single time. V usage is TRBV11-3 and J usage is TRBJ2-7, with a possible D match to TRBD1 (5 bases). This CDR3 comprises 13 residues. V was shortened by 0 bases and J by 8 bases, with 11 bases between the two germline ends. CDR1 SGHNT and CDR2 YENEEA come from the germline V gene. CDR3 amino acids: CASSLDKWGKQYF. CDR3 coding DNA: TGTGCCAGCAGCTTAGATAAGTGGGGCAAGCAGTACTTC. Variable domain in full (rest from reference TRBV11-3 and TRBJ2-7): EAGVVQSPRYKIIEKKQPVAFWCNPISGHNTLYWYLQNLGQGPELLIRYENEEAVDDSQLPKDRFSAERLKGVDSTLKIQPAELGDSAVYLCASSLDKWGKQYFGPGTRLTVT.

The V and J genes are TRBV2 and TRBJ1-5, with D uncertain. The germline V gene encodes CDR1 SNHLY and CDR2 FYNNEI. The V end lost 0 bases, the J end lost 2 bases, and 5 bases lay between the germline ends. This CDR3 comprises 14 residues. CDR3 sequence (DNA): TGTGCCAGCAGTGAAGCGTTCGGCAATCAGCCCCAGCATTTT. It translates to CASSEAFGNQPQHF.

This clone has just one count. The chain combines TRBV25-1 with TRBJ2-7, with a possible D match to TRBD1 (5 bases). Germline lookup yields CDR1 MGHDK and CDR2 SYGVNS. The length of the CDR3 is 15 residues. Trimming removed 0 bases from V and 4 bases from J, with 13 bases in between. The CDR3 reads CASSEYGTGSYEQYF. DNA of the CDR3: TGTGCCAGCAGTGAATACGGAACAGGTTCGTACGAGCAGTACTTC.

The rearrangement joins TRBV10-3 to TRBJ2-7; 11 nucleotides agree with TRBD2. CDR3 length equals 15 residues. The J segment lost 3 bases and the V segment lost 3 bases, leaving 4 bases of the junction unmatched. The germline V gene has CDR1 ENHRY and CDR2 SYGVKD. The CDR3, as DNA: TGTGCCATCAGTGATCGACTAGCGGGAAGCTACGAGCAGTACTTC. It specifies CAISDRLAGSYEQYF.

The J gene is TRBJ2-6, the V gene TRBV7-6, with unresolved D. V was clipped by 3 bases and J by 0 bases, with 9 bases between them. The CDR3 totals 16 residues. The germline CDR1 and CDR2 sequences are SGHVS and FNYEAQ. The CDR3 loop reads CASSLAKFSGANVLTF. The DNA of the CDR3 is TGTGCCAGCAGCTTGGCAAAATTCTCTGGGGCCAACGTCCTGACTTTC.

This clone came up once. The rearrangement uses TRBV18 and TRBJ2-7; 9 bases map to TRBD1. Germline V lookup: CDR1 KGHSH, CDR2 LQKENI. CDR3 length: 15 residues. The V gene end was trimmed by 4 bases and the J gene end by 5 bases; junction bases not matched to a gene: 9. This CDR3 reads CASSQEGTGQNEQYF. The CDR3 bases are TGTGCCAGCTCACAGGAAGGGACAGGGCAGAACGAGCAGTACTTC.

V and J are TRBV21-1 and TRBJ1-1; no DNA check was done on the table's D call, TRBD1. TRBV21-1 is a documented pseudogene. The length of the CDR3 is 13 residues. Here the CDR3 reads CARDTSGQGEAFF. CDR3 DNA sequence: TGTGCCAGAGATACTTCGGGACAGGGTGAAGCTTTCTTT.

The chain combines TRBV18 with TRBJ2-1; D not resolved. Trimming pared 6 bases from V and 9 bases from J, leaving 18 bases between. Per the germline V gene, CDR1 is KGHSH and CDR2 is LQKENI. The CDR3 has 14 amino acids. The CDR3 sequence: CASSPSSRSSEQFF. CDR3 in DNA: TGTGCCAGCTCCCCTTCGAGCAGGTCGAGTGAGCAGTTCTTC.

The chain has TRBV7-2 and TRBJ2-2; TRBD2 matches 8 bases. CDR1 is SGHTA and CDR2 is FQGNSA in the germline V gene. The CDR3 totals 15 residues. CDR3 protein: CAARIAGPNTGELFF. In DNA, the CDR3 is TGTGCAGCTCGCATAGCGGGGCCGAACACCGGGGAGCTGTTTTTT.

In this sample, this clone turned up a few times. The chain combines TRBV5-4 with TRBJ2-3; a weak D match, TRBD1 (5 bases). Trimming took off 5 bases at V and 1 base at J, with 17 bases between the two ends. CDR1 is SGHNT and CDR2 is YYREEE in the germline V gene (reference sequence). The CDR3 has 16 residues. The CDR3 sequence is CASRKQQAPGTDTQYF. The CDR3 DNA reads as TGTGCCAGCAGAAAACAACAGGCTCCAGGCACAGATACGCAGTATTTT.

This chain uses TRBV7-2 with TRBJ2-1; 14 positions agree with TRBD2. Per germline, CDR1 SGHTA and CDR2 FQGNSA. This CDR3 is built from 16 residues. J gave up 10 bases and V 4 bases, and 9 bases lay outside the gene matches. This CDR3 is CASSYTGTSGRNEQFF. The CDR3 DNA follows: TGTGCCAGCAGCTATACTGGGACTAGCGGGAGAAACGAGCAGTTCTTC.

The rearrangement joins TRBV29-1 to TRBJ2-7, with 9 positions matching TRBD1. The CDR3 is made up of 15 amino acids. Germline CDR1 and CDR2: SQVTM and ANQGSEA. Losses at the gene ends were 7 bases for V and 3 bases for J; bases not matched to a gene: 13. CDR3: CSARLPGQGFYEQYF. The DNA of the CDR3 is TGCAGCGCGAGACTACCGGGACAGGGTTTCTACGAGCAGTACTTC.

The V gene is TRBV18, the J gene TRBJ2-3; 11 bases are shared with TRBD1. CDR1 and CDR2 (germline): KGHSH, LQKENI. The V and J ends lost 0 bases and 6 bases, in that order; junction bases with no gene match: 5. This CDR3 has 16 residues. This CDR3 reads CASSPPGTGGEDTQYF. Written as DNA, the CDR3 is TGTGCCAGCTCACCACCCGGGACAGGGGGTGAGGATACGCAGTATTTT.

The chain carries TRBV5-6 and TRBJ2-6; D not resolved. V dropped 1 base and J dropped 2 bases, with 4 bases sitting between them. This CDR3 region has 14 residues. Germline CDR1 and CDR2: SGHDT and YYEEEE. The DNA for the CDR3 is TGTGCCAGCAGCTTGCGAGCTGGGGCCAACGTCCTGACTTTC. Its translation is CASSLRAGANVLTF.

The DNA of the CDR3 is TGTGCCACCTTAAGACTAGCGGGCTACGAGCAGTACTTC. It is translated as CATLRLAGYEQYF. The gene calls are TRBV6-1 and TRBJ2-7; 10 positions match TRBD2. The CDR3 has 13 residues. CDR1 and CDR2 from the germline V gene are MNHNS and SASEGT. J lost 3 bases, V lost 10 bases, and 6 bases had no gene match.